The clone carrying this T cell receptor (beta chain) showed up just a few times. The target antigen is unknown. The V and J ends lost 6 bases and 4 bases respectively, with 12 bases between them. This CDR3 region has 14 residues. Germline-derived CDR1 and CDR2 are MGHDK and SYGVNS. This sample stems from a study of cytomegalovirus exposure and HLA in healthy donors. Primers for the PCR totalled 60 Vbeta and 13 Jbeta. Libraries were prepared by immunoSEQ multiplex PCR; TCRdb keeps only in-frame clonotypes and omits some of them. Of just over 150,000 clones in the sample, 70% to 90% are singletons; the top ten hold approximately 2.3%. The study's findings and limits: The only immune exposure information that was available was CMV serostatus. In vitro experiments confirmed that a few CMV-associated chains were specific for CMV antigens. A later analysis showed that HLA-associated TCR beta chains had undergone more clonal expansion than equally common others. 87-base-pair reads could not separate some V segments, including TRBV6-2 and TRBV6-3.

This TCR was sampled from a man aged 18 to 35 in good health and CMV-seropositive. The rearrangement joins TRBV25-1 to TRBJ2-2, with a weak D call TRBD1 (7 bases). Input material: PBMCs. CDR3 coding DNA: TGTGCCAGCAGGGACAGGAGGGGCACCGGGGAGCTGTTTTTT. Protein sequence: CASRDRRGTGELFF.